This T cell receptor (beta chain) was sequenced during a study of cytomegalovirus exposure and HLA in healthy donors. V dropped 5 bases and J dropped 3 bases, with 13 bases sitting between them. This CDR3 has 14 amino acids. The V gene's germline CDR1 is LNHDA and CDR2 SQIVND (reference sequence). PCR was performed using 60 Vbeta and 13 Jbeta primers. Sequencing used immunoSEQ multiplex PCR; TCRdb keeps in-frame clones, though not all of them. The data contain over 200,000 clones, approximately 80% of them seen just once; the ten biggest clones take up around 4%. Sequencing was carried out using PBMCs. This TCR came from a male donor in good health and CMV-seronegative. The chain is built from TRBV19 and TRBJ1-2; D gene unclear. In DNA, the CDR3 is TGTGCCAGTAGTGAGACTTCTCCGCACTATGGCTACACCTTC. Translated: CASSETSPHYGYTF.